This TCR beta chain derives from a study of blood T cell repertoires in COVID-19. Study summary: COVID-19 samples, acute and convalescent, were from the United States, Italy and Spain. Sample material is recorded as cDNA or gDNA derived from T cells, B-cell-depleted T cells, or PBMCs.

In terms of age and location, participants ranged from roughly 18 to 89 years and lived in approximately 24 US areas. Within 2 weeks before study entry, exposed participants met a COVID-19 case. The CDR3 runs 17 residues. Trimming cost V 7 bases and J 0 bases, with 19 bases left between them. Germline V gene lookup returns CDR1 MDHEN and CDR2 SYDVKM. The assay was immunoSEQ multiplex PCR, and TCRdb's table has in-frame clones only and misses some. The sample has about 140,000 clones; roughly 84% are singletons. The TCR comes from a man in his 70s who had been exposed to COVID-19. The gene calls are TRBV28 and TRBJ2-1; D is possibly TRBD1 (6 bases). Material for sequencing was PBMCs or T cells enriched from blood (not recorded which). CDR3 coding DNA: TGTGCCAGCACCATCCCTGGACCGGGACACTCCTACAATGAGCAGTTCTTC. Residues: CASTIPGPGHSYNEQFF.